This is a list of T cell receptor beta chains from one sample in a study of OX40 agonist ivuxolimab in advanced cancers. TCRdb keeps only in-frame clones here, not all; method: immunoSEQ multiplex PCR. The sample contains tens of thousands of clones, about nine tenths of which appear only once. Here the sequenced sample was CD4+ or CD8+ T cells sorted from blood, taken in a trial of the OX40 agonist ivuxolimab. These receptors came from an adult with an advanced solid tumor such as melanoma, head and neck, liver or kidney cancer. The CDR3 runs from the conserved cysteine through the conserved F or W. D genes are given only for firm matches. The size field is filled for only some rows; it gives once, few, many or a size class.

NA	TRBV9	TRBD1	TRBJ1-2	16	CASSAHPGQPPLGYTF	TGTGCCAGCAGCGCACACCCGGGACAGCCGCCGCTTGGCTACACCTTC
NA	TRBV15	NA	TRBJ2-1	18	CATSRPSESPLGYNEQFF	TGTGCCACCAGCAGACCTAGCGAATCCCCTTTAGGCTACAATGAGCAGTTCTTC
few	TRBV27	TRBD1	TRBJ2-5	15	CASSKMRQGEETQYF	TGTGCCAGCTCAAAAATGCGACAGGGTGAGGAGACCCAGTACTTC
NA	TRBV7-3	NA	TRBJ2-7	14	CASSQGGYGSEQYF	TGTGCCAGCAGTCAAGGGGGATACGGTTCCGAGCAGTACTTC
NA	TRBV11-1	TRBD2	TRBJ2-3	15	CASSLGSGGSDTQYF	TGTGCCAGCAGCTTAGGAAGCGGGGGGTCAGATACGCAGTATTTT
NA	TRBV15	NA	TRBJ2-5	15	CATSKVTEAQETQYF	TGTGCCACCAGCAAAGTCACTGAGGCCCAAGAGACCCAGTACTTC
NA	TRBV7-3	NA	TRBJ2-7	15	CASSLRARGTGEQYF	TGTGCCAGCAGCTTAAGGGCCCGAGGTACCGGGGAGCAGTACTTC
few	TRBV5-1	NA	TRBJ2-2	14	CASSLGGDGGELFF	TGCGCCAGCAGCTTGGGAGGGGATGGCGGGGAGCTGTTTTTT
NA	TRBV7-8	NA	TRBJ2-1	15	CASSLGSGLYNEQFF	TGTGCCAGCAGCTTAGGTAGTGGTTTATACAATGAGCAGTTCTTC
NA	TRBV6-5	NA	TRBJ2-7	14	CASSYTEAPYEQYF	TGTGCCAGCAGTTATACAGAGGCCCCCTACGAGCAGTACTTC
NA	TRBV13	NA	TRBJ2-2	14	CASSPPLGTGELFF	TGTGCCAGCAGCCCCCCCCTGGGCACCGGGGAGCTGTTTTTT
NA	TRBV6-4	TRBD1	TRBJ2-1	14	CASSGDRPYNEQFF	TGTGCCAGCAGCGGGGACAGGCCCTACAATGAGCAGTTCTTC
NA	TRBV28	NA	TRBJ1-1	14	CASSYTVMNTEAFF	TGTGCCAGCAGTTATACAGTTATGAACACTGAAGCTTTCTTT
NA	TRBV28	NA	TRBJ1-5	15	CASSKGLGYNQPQHF	TGTGCCAGCAGTAAGGGCCTCGGATACAATCAGCCCCAGCATTTT
NA	TRBV9	NA	TRBJ2-7	15	CASSVGSARTYEQYF	TGTGCCAGCAGCGTAGGGTCAGCCCGAACCTACGAGCAGTACTTC
NA	TRBV18	NA	TRBJ1-1	17	CASPGGRGPNQATEAFF	TGTGCCAGCCCCGGTGGCAGGGGCCCAAACCAGGCCACTGAAGCTTTCTTT
NA	TRBV6-5	NA	TRBJ2-5	15	CASSYGGGGRETQYF	TGTGCCAGCAGTTATGGGGGGGGCGGCAGGGAGACCCAGTACTTC
NA	TRBV5-1	NA	TRBJ2-5	13	CASSPAGGETQYF	TGCGCCAGCAGCCCGGCAGGTGGGGAGACCCAGTACTTC
NA	TRBV27	TRBD2	TRBJ2-5	16	CASSLGVAGHQETQYF	TGTGCCAGCAGTTTGGGGGTAGCGGGGCACCAAGAGACCCAGTACTTC
NA	TRBV13	NA	TRBJ2-7	14	CASSTFGGRVEQYF	TGTGCCAGCAGTACCTTTGGGGGGCGCGTCGAGCAGTACTTC